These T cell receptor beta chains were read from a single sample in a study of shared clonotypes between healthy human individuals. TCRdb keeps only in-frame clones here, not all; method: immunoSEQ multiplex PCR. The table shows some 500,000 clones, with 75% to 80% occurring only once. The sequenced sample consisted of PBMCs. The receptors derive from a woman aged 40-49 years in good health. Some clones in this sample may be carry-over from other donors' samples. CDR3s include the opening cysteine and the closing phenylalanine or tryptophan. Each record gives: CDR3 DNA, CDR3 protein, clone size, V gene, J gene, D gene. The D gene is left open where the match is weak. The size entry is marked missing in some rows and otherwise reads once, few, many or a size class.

TGTGCCAGCAGCTTAGCTAGCGTTGCCCTCACGAATGAGCAGTTCTTC	CASSLASVALTNEQFF	.	TRBV11-2	TRBJ2-1	.
TGTGCCAGCAGTGAGAGAGGGACAGGGGGTGAAAAACTGTTTTTT	CASSERGTGGEKLFF	.	TRBV27	TRBJ1-4	TRBD1
TGTGCCAGCTCTGGGGACTCCGAGCAGTACTTC	CASSGDSEQYF	.	TRBV18	TRBJ2-7	.
TGTGCCAGCAGTCGGGGACAGGGAAACGGGCAGCCCCAGCATTTT	CASSRGQGNGQPQHF	.	TRBV6-1	TRBJ1-5	TRBD1
TGTGCCAGCAGCTCCCGTACGGGAGACTGGACGACCCACGCTTACTACGAGCAGTACTTC	CASSSRTGDWTTHAYYEQYF	.	TRBV7-6	TRBJ2-7	.
TGTGCCAGCAGCTTAAGGGAGGGGAGGCTGTTTTTT	CASSLREGRLFF	few	TRBV7-3	TRBJ2-2	TRBD2
TGTGCCAGCTCGGTTACAGGGTCGGGGGCCAACGTCCTGACTTTC	CASSVTGSGANVLTF	.	TRBV18	TRBJ2-6	.
TGTGCCAGCATGTCAGTCCTCTCCTACGAGCAGTACTTC	CASMSVLSYEQYF	.	TRBV7-9	TRBJ2-7	.
TGTGCCAGCAGCCAATCCACCTTGCGGCTAGCCAACGAGACCCAGTACTTC	CASSQSTLRLANETQYF	.	TRBV4-2	TRBJ2-5	.
TGCGCCAGCAGCCAAGAACCGGGGGACAATGAGCAGTTCTTC	CASSQEPGDNEQFF	.	TRBV4-3	TRBJ2-1	.
TGCGCCAGCAGCCTTGGGGGGCTAGCCAAAAACATTCAGTACTTC	CASSLGGLAKNIQYF	few	TRBV5-1	TRBJ2-4	.
TGTGCCAGCAGTTTAATAGGCGAAAGAAGCACAGATACGCAGTATTTT	CASSLIGERSTDTQYF	.	TRBV27	TRBJ2-3	.
TGCAGTGCTCCAATGAACACTGAAGCTTTCTTT	CSAPMNTEAFF	.	TRBV20-1	TRBJ1-1	.
TGTGCCAGCAGTGAAGAGGAGGGGGCGCATGTCGAGCAGTACTTC	CASSEEEGAHVEQYF	many	TRBV6-1	TRBJ2-7	.
TGCGCCAGCAGCTTAGCAGGTGGGGGCAACACTGAAGCTTTCTTT	CASSLAGGGNTEAFF	few	TRBV5-1	TRBJ1-1	.
TGTGCCAGCAGTTTCGGGGTCGTAGCCAAAAACATTCAGTACTTC	CASSFGVVAKNIQYF	.	TRBV28	TRBJ2-4	.
TGTGCCAGCAGCTTAGGGGGGCAGGTGGTAGGTGGCTACACCTTC	CASSLGGQVVGGYTF	.	TRBV13	TRBJ1-2	.
TGTGCCAGCAGCCCGATTGGGACTCCTACAGATACGCAGTATTTT	CASSPIGTPTDTQYF	.	TRBV7-9	TRBJ2-3	.
TGTGCCAGCACCTTTAAGAGAGGCACTGAAGCTTTCTTT	CASTFKRGTEAFF	.	TRBV11-3	TRBJ1-1	.
TGTGCCAGTAGTTTTGCGGGGGAGGATTATGGCTACACCTTC	CASSFAGEDYGYTF	once	TRBV19	TRBJ1-2	.
TGCGCCAGCGGTCGAGGGCTAGCGTACGCGAACACCGGGGAGCTGTTTTTT	CASGRGLAYANTGELFF	.	TRBV10-2	TRBJ2-2	.
TGCGCCAGCTCCCCCGGGACCGCCTACGAGCAGTACTTC	CASSPGTAYEQYF	few	TRBV10-1	TRBJ2-7	.
TGTGCCAGCAGGGCTACTCTTGGCGATCAGCCCCAGCATTTT	CASRATLGDQPQHF	.	TRBV6-6	TRBJ1-5	.
TGTGCCAGCGAATGGGGACAGGGTTTAGATACGCAGTATTTT	CASEWGQGLDTQYF	once	TRBV2	TRBJ2-3	TRBD1
TGTGCCAGCAGCACCCCAGGACAGGGGGCATCCTACGAGCAGTACTTC	CASSTPGQGASYEQYF	few	TRBV7-8	TRBJ2-7	TRBD1
TGTGCCAGCTCACCCGGCCAAGTGGATGAGCAGTTCTTC	CASSPGQVDEQFF	.	TRBV18	TRBJ2-1	.
TGTGCCAGCAGACTGACTAGCGGGGACTCCACCGGGGAGCTGTTTTTT	CASRLTSGDSTGELFF	.	TRBV2	TRBJ2-2	TRBD2
TGTGCCAGCAGCTTAACCGGGACAGGGGAGTACGAGCAGTACTTC	CASSLTGTGEYEQYF	.	TRBV7-9	TRBJ2-7	TRBD1
TGTGCCAGCAGTGAGTACAGGTTGAACACTGAAGCTTTCTTT	CASSEYRLNTEAFF	.	TRBV2	TRBJ1-1	.
TGTGCCAGCAGCTGGACTAGCGGGGGCTCCTACGAGCAGTACTTC	CASSWTSGGSYEQYF	.	TRBV7-8	TRBJ2-7	TRBD2
TGCGCCAGCAGCTTGGTAGGAGCAGGCCCCGGGGAGCTGTTTTTT	CASSLVGAGPGELFF	once	TRBV5-1	TRBJ2-2	.
TGTGCCAGCAGCCAGAGGGGGGGCCAGTCCTACGAGCAGTACTTC	CASSQRGGQSYEQYF	few	TRBV4-2	TRBJ2-7	.
TGTGCCAGCAGTTTATCCCCCCCATATAGCGGGAGGGTAGTAGATACGCAGTATTTT	CASSLSPPYSGRVVDTQYF	.	TRBV27	TRBJ2-3	TRBD2
TGTGCCATCAGGCGGACAGTGATTAAAAACACTGAAGCTTTCTTT	CAIRRTVIKNTEAFF	.	TRBV10-3	TRBJ1-1	.
TGTGCCTGGGGGGCGGTCGGTCAGCCCCAGCATTTT	CAWGAVGQPQHF	once	TRBV30	TRBJ1-5	.
TGTGCCAGCAGAACGGGAGCCTACGAGCAGTACTTC	CASRTGAYEQYF	.	TRBV6-1	TRBJ2-7	.
TGTGCCAGCAGTTTCCGACAGAACACTGAAGCTTTCTTT	CASSFRQNTEAFF	.	TRBV6-5	TRBJ1-1	.
TGTGCCAGCAGTTACTCGGGCAGCATGAACACTGAAGCTTTCTTT	CASSYSGSMNTEAFF	.	TRBV6-5	TRBJ1-1	.
TGTGCCAGCAGCCCTAGCGGCTCCTACAATGAGCAGTTCTTC	CASSPSGSYNEQFF	.	TRBV7-3	TRBJ2-1	TRBD2
TGTGCCACCACCGGGACAGGGACCTACGAGCAGTACTTC	CATTGTGTYEQYF	.	TRBV10-3	TRBJ2-7	TRBD1
TGTGCCAGCAGCCAACCCGCAATATCTTACAATGAGCAGTTCTTC	CASSQPAISYNEQFF	.	TRBV14	TRBJ2-1	.
TGTGCCAGCAGCTTAGCTGCCGCCATGAACACTGAAGCTTTCTTT	CASSLAAAMNTEAFF	.	TRBV11-3	TRBJ1-1	.
TGTGCCAGCAGCTTAGTGGTGTTATTGGCAGCGACCCTTCAAGAGACCCAGTACTTC	CASSLVVLLAATLQETQYF	.	TRBV7-2	TRBJ2-5	.